The T cell receptor beta chain under discussion was sequenced for a study of blood T cell repertoires in COVID-19. Per the authors' pipeline: Using reference gene primer amplification, nucleated cell counts were estimated. The repertoire was sequenced with immunoSEQ multiplex PCR; TCRdb's copy has only in-frame clones and lacks some. The DNA gave D and trimming, while V, J and clone size come from that table. The top ten clones hold about 0.78% of a sample with 350,000 to 400,000 clones, roughly nine tenths of them seen once. Within 2 weeks before study entry, exposed participants met a COVID-19 case. Sequenced: PBMCs or T cells enriched from blood (not recorded which). This TCR was sampled from a woman aged 40 to 49 who had been exposed to COVID-19.

The CDR3 loop reads CASSYVGEVNEQFF. DNA for the CDR3: TGTGCCAGCAGTTACGTCGGGGAGGTGAATGAGCAGTTCTTC. The V gene is TRBV6-5, the J gene TRBJ2-1, with D perhaps TRBD2 (6 bases). There are 14 residues in the CDR3. Per germline, CDR1 MNHEY and CDR2 SVGAGI. Trimming took 2 bases from V and 7 from J, leaving 12 bases between them.